The 5 T cell receptor beta chains below were found in one sample sequenced in a study of blood T cell repertoires in COVID-19. Sequencing was performed with immunoSEQ multiplex PCR; in TCRdb, only in-frame clones are kept and a portion is missing. The profile shows roughly 90,000 clones, roughly 79% of them singletons. The sample comprised peripheral blood. The origin of the receptors is a human donor in a cohort sampled during active COVID-19.

The chain has TRBV2 and TRBJ2-5, with TRBD2 matching over 14 bases. CDR1 is SNHLY, CDR2 FYNNEI, per germline. The CDR3 sequence is 15 residues long. The V segment lost 5 bases and the J segment 2 bases; nucleotides outside the gene matches: 1. The CDR3 is CASSRTSGGQETQYF. The DNA for the CDR3 is TGTGCCAGCAGTCGGACTAGCGGGGGGCAAGAGACCCAGTACTTC.

The chain links TRBV30 to TRBJ2-3, with 7 bases that match TRBD2. Germline V gene lookup returns CDR1 GTSNPN and CDR2 SVGIG (reference sequence). There are 15 residues in the CDR3. The V and J ends lost 2 bases and 0 bases, in that order; junction bases with no gene match: 5. CDR3 bases: TGTGCCTGGAGTACCTTCGGGGGGAGCACAGATACGCAGTATTTT. The encoded protein is CAWSTFGGSTDTQYF.

The gene calls are TRBV5-5 and TRBJ2-2; TRBD1 aligns across 8 bases. The CDR3 sequence is 15 residues long. Germline V lookup: CDR1 SGHKS, CDR2 YYEKEE (reference sequence). V lost 4 bases and J lost 2; bases outside the gene matches: 4. CDR3: CASSLQGDNTGELFF. DNA of the CDR3: TGTGCCAGCAGCCTACAGGGGGATAACACCGGGGAGCTGTTTTTT.

This clone has more than one count but fewer than ten. The chain joins TRBV10-3 to TRBJ2-4, with D hard to call. Germline values: CDR1 ENHRY, CDR2 SYGVKD. V lost 1 base and J 7 bases, leaving 8 bases between the germline ends. This CDR3 spans 13 amino acids. The CDR3 sequence: CAISEWYYNIQYF. Written as DNA, the CDR3 is TGTGCCATCAGTGAGTGGTACTATAACATTCAGTACTTC.

The V call is TRBV27, the J call TRBJ2-7, with 10 bases identical to TRBD2. The CDR3 runs 14 residues. CDR1 is MNHEY and CDR2 is SMNVEV in the germline V gene (reference sequence). J lost 5 bases, V lost 5 bases, and 6 bases had no gene match. CDR3 DNA: TGTGCCAGCAGTGTCTACGGGACTAGCGACGAGCAGTACTTC. The encoded protein is CASSVYGTSDEQYF.